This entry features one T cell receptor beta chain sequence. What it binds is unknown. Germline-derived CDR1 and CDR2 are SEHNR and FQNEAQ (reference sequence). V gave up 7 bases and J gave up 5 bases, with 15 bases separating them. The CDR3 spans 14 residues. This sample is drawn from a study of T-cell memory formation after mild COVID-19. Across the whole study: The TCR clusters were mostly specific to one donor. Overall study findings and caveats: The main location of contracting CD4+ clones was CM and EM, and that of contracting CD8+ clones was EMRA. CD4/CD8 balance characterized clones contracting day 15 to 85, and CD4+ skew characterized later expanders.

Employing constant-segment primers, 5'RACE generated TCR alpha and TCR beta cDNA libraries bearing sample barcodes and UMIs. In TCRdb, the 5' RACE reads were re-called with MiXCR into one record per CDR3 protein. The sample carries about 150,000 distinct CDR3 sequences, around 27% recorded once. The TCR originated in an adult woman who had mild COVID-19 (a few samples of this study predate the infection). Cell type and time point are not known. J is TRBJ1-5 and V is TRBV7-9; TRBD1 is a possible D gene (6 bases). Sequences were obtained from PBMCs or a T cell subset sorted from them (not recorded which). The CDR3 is CASTGGGGDQPQHF. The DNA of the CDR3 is TGTGCCAGCACCGGGGGGGGCGGCGATCAGCCCCAGCATTTT.